The source of this T cell receptor (beta chain) is a study of long-term antiretroviral therapy in people with HIV. This clone has just one count. Each specimen consisted of roughly 1-10 million cryopreserved PBMC prior to extraction of DNA. Researchers ran immunoSEQ v3.0 at survey level. Clones were sequenced by immunoSEQ multiplex PCR, and TCRdb holds only the in-frame ones, with some missing. The table lists some 14,000 clones, around four fifths of them singletons, with 15% to 25% in the top ten. V dropped 2 bases and J dropped 0 bases, with 14 bases sitting between them. CDR1 is GTSNPN and CDR2 is SVGIG in the germline V gene (reference sequence). CDR3 length: 16 residues.

V usage is TRBV30 and J usage is TRBJ1-3, with D possibly being TRBD1 (5 bases). The starting material was unsorted PBMCs, obtained 1.3 years before starting antiretroviral therapy. The origin of this receptor is a man in his forties with HIV. The CDR3 loop is CAWSPRMTASGNTIYF. The CDR3 DNA reads TGTGCCTGGAGTCCGCGGATGACAGCCTCTGGAAACACCATATATTTT.